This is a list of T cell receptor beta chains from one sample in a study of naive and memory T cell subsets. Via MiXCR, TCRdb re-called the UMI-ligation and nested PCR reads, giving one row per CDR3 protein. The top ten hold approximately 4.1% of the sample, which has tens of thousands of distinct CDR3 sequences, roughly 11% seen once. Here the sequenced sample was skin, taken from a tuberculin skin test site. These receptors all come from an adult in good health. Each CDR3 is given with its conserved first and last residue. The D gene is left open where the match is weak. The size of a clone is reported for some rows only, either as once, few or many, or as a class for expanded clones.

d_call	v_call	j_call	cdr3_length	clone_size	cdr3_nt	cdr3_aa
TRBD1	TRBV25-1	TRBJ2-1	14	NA	TGTGCCAGCATATCGGGACAGGGATACAATGAGCAGTTCTTC	CASISGQGYNEQFF
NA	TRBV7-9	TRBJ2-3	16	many	TGTGCCAGCAGCCCCTGGGGGGCGGCTAGCACAGATACGCAGTATTTT	CASSPWGAASTDTQYF
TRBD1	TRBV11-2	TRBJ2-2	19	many	TGTGCCAGCAGCTTGCGACAGGGCGAAAATTTCGCGAACACCGGGGAGCTGTTTTTT	CASSLRQGENFANTGELFF
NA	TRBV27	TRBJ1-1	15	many	TGTGCCAGCAGCCCCCTCGGACAGCCCGACACTGAAGCTTTCTTT	CASSPLGQPDTEAFF
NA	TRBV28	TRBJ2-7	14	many	TGTGCCAGCTCCTCTCCCGGGACCCCCTACGAGCAGTACTTC	CASSSPGTPYEQYF
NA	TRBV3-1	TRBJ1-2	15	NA	TGTGCCAGCAGCCAAGGCGCCGGGACTTTCGTCGGCTACACCTTC	CASSQGAGTFVGYTF
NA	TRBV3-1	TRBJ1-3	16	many	TGTGCCAGCAGCCAAAAGGCGACAGGAGCTGGAAACACCATATATTTT	CASSQKATGAGNTIYF
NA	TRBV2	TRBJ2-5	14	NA	TGTGCCAGCTGCCGGGACACAACACAAGAGACCCAGTACTTC	CASCRDTTQETQYF
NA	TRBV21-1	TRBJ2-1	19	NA	TGTGCCAGCAGCAAAGGCCCAACCTCAGGGACAGGCTGTAAGGATGAGCAGTTCTTC	CASSKGPTSGTGCKDEQFF
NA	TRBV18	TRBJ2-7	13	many	TGTGCCAGCTCACCACCGACCGACTACGAGCAGTACTTC	CASSPPTDYEQYF
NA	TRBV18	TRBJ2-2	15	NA	TGTGCCAGCTCACCACCACAGGGCAGGACCGAGGAGCTGTTTTTT	CASSPPQGRTEELFF
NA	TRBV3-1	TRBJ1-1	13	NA	TGTGCCAGCAGCCAAGTTGGGCAGCCACAAGCTTTCTTT	CASSQVGQPQAFF
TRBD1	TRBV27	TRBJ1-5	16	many	TGTGCCAGCAGCTCGCTCAACAGGGGAAGCAATCAGCCCCAGCATTTT	CASSSLNRGSNQPQHF
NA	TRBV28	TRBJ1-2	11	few	TGTGCCAGCAGTTCCAACTATGGCTACACCTTC	CASSSNYGYTF
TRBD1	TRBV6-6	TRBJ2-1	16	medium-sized	TGTGCCAGCAGTTCTACCGGGACAGGGACCTACAATGAGCAGTTCTTC	CASSSTGTGTYNEQFF
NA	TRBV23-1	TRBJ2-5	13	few	TGCGCCAGCAGCCCCCGGGGTAGGGAGACCCAGTACTTC	CASSPRGRETQYF
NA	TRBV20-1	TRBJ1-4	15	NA	TGCAGTGCTAGAGATCTCGCAGGGCAGGTCGGAAAACTGTTTTTT	CSARDLAGQVGKLFF
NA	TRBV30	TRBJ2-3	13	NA	TGTGCCTGGAGTGTACTATCTCCAGATACGCAGTATTTT	CAWSVLSPDTQYF
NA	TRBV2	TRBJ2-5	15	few	TGTGCCAGCAGAGAAACAGGGAGTAGACAAGAGACCCAGTACTTC	CASRETGSRQETQYF
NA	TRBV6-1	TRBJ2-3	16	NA	TGTGCCAGCAGTGAAAATTGGAGCAGGATCACAGATACGCAGTATTTT	CASSENWSRITDTQYF
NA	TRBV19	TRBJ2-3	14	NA	TGTGCCAGTAAGGGACGAACTAGCACAGATACGCAGTATTTT	CASKGRTSTDTQYF
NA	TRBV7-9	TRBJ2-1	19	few	TGTGCCAGCTCGCCGATTGCGACTAATGATTTTCGGAGTTACAATGAGCAGTTCTTC	CASSPIATNDFRSYNEQFF
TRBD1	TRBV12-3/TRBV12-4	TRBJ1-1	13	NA	TGTGCCAGCAGTTTTGCAGGGGGCACTGAAGCTTTCTTT	CASSFAGGTEAFF
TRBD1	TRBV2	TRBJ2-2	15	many	TGTGCCAGCATTAGGGACAGGGTTAACACCGGGGAGCTGTTTTTT	CASIRDRVNTGELFF
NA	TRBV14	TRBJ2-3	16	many	TGTGCCAGCAGCCAAGATGCCGGACTAACCACAGATACGCAGTATTTT	CASSQDAGLTTDTQYF
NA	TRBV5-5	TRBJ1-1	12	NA	TGTGCCAGCAGCCCCCTGAACACTGAAGCTTTCTTT	CASSPLNTEAFF
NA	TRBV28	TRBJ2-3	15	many	TGTGCCAGCATAGATGACGATCCTCGCACAGATACGCAGTATTTT	CASIDDDPRTDTQYF
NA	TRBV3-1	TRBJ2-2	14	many	TGTGCCAGCAGCCAAGATTTTCCCAGCGGGGAGCTGTTTTTT	CASSQDFPSGELFF
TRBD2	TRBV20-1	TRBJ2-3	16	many	TGCAGTGCTCAAAAAGGGGGACTAGCGGGCACAGATACGCAGTATTTT	CSAQKGGLAGTDTQYF
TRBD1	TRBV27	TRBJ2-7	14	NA	TGTGCCAGCAGCCCCGGGACAGGGACCCTGGAGCAGTACTTC	CASSPGTGTLEQYF
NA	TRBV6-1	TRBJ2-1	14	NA	TGTGCCAGCAGGGTCGGAAACATGGACAATGAGCAGTTCTTC	CASRVGNMDNEQFF
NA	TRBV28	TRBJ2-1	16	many	TGTGCCAGCAGTTCCTGTTCTGGGGTGGGGGCTCTGAAGCAGTTCTTC	CASSSCSGVGALKQFF
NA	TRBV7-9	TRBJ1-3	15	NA	TGTGCCAGCAGCTTGACGACGGGACCTGGAAACACCATATATTTT	CASSLTTGPGNTIYF
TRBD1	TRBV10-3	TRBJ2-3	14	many	TGTGCCATCAGTGAGTTCGACAGGGCAGATACGCAGTATTTT	CAISEFDRADTQYF
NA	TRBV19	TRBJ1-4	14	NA	TGTGCCAGTAGTATGTATGCAACTAATGAAAAACTGTTTTTT	CASSMYATNEKLFF
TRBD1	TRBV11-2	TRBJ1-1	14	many	TGTGCCAGCAGCTTATCCCGGACAGGCATCGAAGCTTTCTTT	CASSLSRTGIEAFF
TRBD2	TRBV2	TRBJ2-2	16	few	TGTGCCAGCAGTTCGATAGCGGGAAGGCGCACCGGGGAGCTGTTTTTT	CASSSIAGRRTGELFF
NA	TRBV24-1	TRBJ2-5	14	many	TGTGCCACCAGTGAACGAGGGGAACGAAAGACCCAGTACTTC	CATSERGERKTQYF
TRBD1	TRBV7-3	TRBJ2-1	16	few	TGTGCCAGCAGCTTAAGGGACAGGGCCTCCTACAATGAGCAGTTCTTC	CASSLRDRASYNEQFF
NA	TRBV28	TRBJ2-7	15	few	TGTGCCAGCAGTTTAACGACAAATACGAGGGTGGGGCAGTACTTC	CASSLTTNTRVGQYF
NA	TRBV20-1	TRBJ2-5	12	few	TGCAGTGCTAGAGATCGCTGGGAGACCCAGTACTTC	CSARDRWETQYF
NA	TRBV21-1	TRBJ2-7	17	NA	TGTGCCAGCAGCAAACCTGGGACAGGGGACTACTCCTACGAGCAGTACTTC	CASSKPGTGDYSYEQYF
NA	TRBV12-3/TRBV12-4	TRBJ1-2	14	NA	TGTGCCAGCAGTTGGGGTACACAGGGTTACGGCTACACCTTC	CASSWGTQGYGYTF
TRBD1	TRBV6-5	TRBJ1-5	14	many	TGTGCCAGCAGTCCACAGGGGTCTGGGCAGCCCCAGCATTTT	CASSPQGSGQPQHF
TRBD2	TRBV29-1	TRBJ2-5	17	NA	TGCAGCGTAAGCGGACTAGCGGGTGCCCTGGGCGGAGAGACCCAGTACTTC	CSVSGLAGALGGETQYF
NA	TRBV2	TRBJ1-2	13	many	TGTGCCAGCAGTGAATGGGGGGCGAATGGCTACACCTTC	CASSEWGANGYTF
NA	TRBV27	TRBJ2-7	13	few	TGTGCCAGCAGTCCCCTAGCGAACTACGAGCAGTACTTC	CASSPLANYEQYF
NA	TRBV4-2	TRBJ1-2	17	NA	TGTGCCAGCAGCCAAGATCAGGAAGGGGGTTGGTTCCGCGACTACACCTTC	CASSQDQEGGWFRDYTF
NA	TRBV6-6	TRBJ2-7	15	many	TGTGCCAGCAGTTACTCCGGACACTTCTCCTACGAGCAGTACTTC	CASSYSGHFSYEQYF
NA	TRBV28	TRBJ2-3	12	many	TGTGCCAGCGCCCCTGGACTTTATACGCAGTATTTT	CASAPGLYTQYF
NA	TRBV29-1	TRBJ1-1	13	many	TGCAGCGTTGCAGGACAGTACGACACTGAAGCTTTCTTT	CSVAGQYDTEAFF
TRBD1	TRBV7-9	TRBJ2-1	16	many	TGTGCCAGCAGACCTATCCGGGACAGGGGGCGAGATGAGCAGTTCTTC	CASRPIRDRGRDEQFF
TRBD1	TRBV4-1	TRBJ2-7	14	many	TGCGCCAGCTCACCAGGACAGGGGGCCTACGAGCAGTACTTC	CASSPGQGAYEQYF
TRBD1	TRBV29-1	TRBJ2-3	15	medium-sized	TGCAGCGTTGATGGAGGACAGGGGCGTGGAGATACGCAGTATTTT	CSVDGGQGRGDTQYF
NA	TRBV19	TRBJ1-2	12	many	TGTGCCAGTAGTTCACCGACATATGGCTACACCTTC	CASSSPTYGYTF
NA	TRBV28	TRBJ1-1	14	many	TGTGCCAGCAGTTTGTATAGGCAGAACACTGAAGCTTTCTTT	CASSLYRQNTEAFF
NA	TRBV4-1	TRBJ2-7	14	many	TGCGCCAGCAGCCAAGTCGGTGGGGGATACGAGCAGTACTTC	CASSQVGGGYEQYF
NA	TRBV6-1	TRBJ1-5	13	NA	TGTGCCAGCAGGGGGCCCTGGCACCAGCCCCAGCATTTT	CASRGPWHQPQHF
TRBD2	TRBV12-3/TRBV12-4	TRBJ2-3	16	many	TGTGCCAGCAGTTTGGGTGTAGCGGGAGCGGGGGATACGCAGTATTTT	CASSLGVAGAGDTQYF
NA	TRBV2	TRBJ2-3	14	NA	TGTGCCAGCAGTGGGCCATCTAGCACAGATACGCAGTATTTT	CASSGPSSTDTQYF